This T cell receptor beta chain was identified in a study of blood T cell repertoires in COVID-19 (dated by TCRdb to 2018 to 2021). A note on the overall study: Samples from collaborators originated in the United States, Italy and Spain and spanned both the acute and convalescent phases of COVID-19. The material from the prospective study consisted of cDNA or gDNA derived from T cells, B-cell-depleted T cells, or PBMCs. Subjects who had been exposed to COVID-19, were actively infected with it, or had recovered from it provided the deeply sampled blood TCRbeta repertoires that made up the dataset. The repertoires were released in a freely available public database intended as a resource for research on the immune response to SARS-CoV-2. The samples were drawn from the first 160 participants of the ongoing ImmuneRACE study and from 1,254 subjects provided by 6 global collaborators. A de-identified subject ID, COVID-19 status, age in years and sex were almost always included in the sample metadata. Where HLA class I and class II types were available, the types were taken from metadata supplied by the sample provider, not from assay-based typing. The research as a whole found: The amount of clinical and demographic metadata varied by source and participant and was provided uncurated.

TCRbeta CDR3 regions were amplified from genomic DNA by means of the immunoSEQ Assay, a bias-controlled multiplex PCR. In the paper's pipeline: The number of nucleated cells in each sample was estimated from the amplification of reference gene primers within the assay. To quantify the absolute abundance of each unique TCRbeta CDR3 rearrangement, sequence reads were collapsed and filtered. For each sample, productive Simpson clonality was calculated by taking the square root of Simpson's diversity index across productive rearrangements. The table was pulled from immuneACCESS by TCRdb, which kept in-frame rearrangements only. Such tables lose some clones; where checked, under half of the loss comes from unresolved V genes, and the rest has no known cause. For V, J and clone size, that table is used; D and trimming come from the DNA. The sample table records about 70,000 clones; roughly three quarters of these occur just once. The top ten constitute 15% to 19% of the sample.

CDR1 and CDR2, per the germline V gene, are SNHLY and FYNNEI. The CDR3 measures 11 amino acids from cysteine to phenylalanine. Only CDR3 DNA is held: 33 bases, read in frame from base 1. The junction carries 9 bases between V and J, which are trimmed by 4 bases and 12 bases respectively. With respect to this clone: The target of this receptor is not known. Base quality data are lacking; no much larger clone is found one base away.

Whole blood was collected in K2EDTA tubes by collaborating institutions according to the institutions' own protocols. Collaborator samples were shipped for TCRbeta analysis as frozen whole blood, isolated PBMCs, or DNA extracted from either sample type. The source material was peripheral blood. The chain couples TRBV2 to TRBJ1-4, with no confidently assigned D gene. The TCR sequence derives from a man older than 75 with acute or convalescent COVID-19. The CDR3 region: CASSVQRELFF. DNA sequence: TGTGCCAGCAGTGTCCAGAGGGAACTGTTTTTT.